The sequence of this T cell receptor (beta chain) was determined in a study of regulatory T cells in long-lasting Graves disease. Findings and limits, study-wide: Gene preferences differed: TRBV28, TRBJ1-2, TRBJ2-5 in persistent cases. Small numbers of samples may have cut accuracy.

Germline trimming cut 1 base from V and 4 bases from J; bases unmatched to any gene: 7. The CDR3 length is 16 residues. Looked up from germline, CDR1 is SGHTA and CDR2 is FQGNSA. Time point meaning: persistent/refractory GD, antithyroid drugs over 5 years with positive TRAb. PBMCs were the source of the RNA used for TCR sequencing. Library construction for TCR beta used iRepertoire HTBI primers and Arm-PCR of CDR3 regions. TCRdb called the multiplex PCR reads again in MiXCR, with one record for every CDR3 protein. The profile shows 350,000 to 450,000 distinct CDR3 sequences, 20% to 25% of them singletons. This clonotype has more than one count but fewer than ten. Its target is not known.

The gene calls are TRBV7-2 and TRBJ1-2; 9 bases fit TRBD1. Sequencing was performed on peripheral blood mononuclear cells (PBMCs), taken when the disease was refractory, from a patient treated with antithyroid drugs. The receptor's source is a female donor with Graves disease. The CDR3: CASSLVVTGGGYGYTF. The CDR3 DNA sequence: TGTGCCAGCAGCTTAGTTGTGACAGGGGGTGGCTATGGCTACACCTTC.